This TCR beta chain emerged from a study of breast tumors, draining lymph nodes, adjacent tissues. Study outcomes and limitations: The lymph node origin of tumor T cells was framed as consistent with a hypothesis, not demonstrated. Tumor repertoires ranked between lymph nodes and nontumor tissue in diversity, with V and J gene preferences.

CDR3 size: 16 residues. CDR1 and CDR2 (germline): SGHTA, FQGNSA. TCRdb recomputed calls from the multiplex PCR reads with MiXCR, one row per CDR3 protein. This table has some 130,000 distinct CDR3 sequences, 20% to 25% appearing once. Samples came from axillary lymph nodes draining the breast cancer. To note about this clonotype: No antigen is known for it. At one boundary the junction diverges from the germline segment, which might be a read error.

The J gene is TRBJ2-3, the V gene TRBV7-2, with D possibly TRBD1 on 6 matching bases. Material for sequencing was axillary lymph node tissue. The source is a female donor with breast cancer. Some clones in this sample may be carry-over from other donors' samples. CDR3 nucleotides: TGTGCCAGCAGCTTAGTAGGGGGACAATCCACAGACACGCGGTGTTTT. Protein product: CASSLVGGQSTDTRCF.